The entry below gives a single T cell receptor (beta chain) sequence along with its context. Its specificity is not known. This specimen comes from a study of T-cell memory formation after mild COVID-19. Germline-derived CDR1 and CDR2 are LNHDA and SQIVND (reference sequence). V was shortened by 6 bases and J by 9 bases, with 18 bases between the two germline ends. This CDR3 spans 14 amino acids. UMIs and sample barcodes were carried by the TCR alpha and TCR beta cDNA libraries that 5'RACE produced using constant-segment primers. TCRdb analysed the 5' RACE reads with MiXCR anew, one entry per CDR3 protein. The table lists some 180,000 distinct CDR3 sequences, approximately 13% of them singletons. Study-level points and caveats: Some clones that responded were present in memory (sampled pre-infection), which suggests cross-reactive memory joined. Of the contracting clones, CD4+ ones lay mainly in CM and EM, and CD8+ ones in EMRA.

The clonotype comes from a man younger than 35 who had mild COVID-19 (a few samples of this study predate the infection). Cell type and time point are not known. Material for sequencing was PBMCs or a T cell subset sorted from them (not recorded which). This sequence joins TRBV19 and TRBJ2-1, with D perhaps TRBD1 (6 bases). For the CDR3, the DNA is TGTGCCAGTAGACTCGGACAGACTGTCGGTGAGCAGTTCTTC. Protein product: CASRLGQTVGEQFF.